This T cell receptor (beta chain) was observed in a study of blood T cells in healthy people across ages. The CDR3 is 16 amino acids. Germline assignment: CDR1 ENHRY and CDR2 SYGVKD. The V segment lost 4 bases and the J segment 0 bases; nucleotides outside the gene matches: 8. This clonotype was observed a handful of times. Sample-barcoded 5' priming and a J-beta primer mix drove a second PCR of roughly 7 to 11 cycles. TCRdb reprocessed the 5' RACE reads with MiXCR, giving one entry per CDR3 protein. The sample records about 780,000 distinct CDR3 sequences, more than 25% being singletons. The same data also went into a second study, on T cells of mothers and their children. That source reports: A few healthy Caucasian mothers gave samples, and so did their six children. Every mother produced more than 8 million TCR beta CDR3 reads, whereas every child provided several million.

The sample was blood. The rearrangement joins TRBV10-3 to TRBJ2-7; TRBD2 matches at 8 bases. The sequence was obtained from a boy between 10 and 17 years old in good health. As DNA, the CDR3 is TGTGCCATCAGTGGCCCTAGCGGGTGGAGCTCCTACGAGCAGTACTTC. This codes for CAISGPSGWSSYEQYF.